The 26 T cell receptor beta chains below all came from one sample that was sequenced in a study of PD-L1 blockade in urothelial cancer. Libraries were prepared by immunoSEQ multiplex PCR; TCRdb keeps only in-frame clonotypes and omits some of them. The table lists tens of thousands of clones, 70% to 85% of them singletons. The sample in question was PBMCs, obtained around atezolizumab (anti-PD-L1) treatment. The receptors derive from a man in his sixties or seventies with urothelial cancer.

The V call is TRBV14, the J call TRBJ2-7; TRBD2 matches 8 bases. Germline V gives CDR1 SGHDN, CDR2 FVKESK. The CDR3 loop spans 15 amino acids. V was clipped by 4 bases and J by 0 bases; unmatched bases: 5. CDR3 loop: CASSLTSADSYEQYF. In DNA form, the CDR3 reads TGTGCCAGCAGCCTGACTAGCGCCGACTCCTACGAGCAGTACTTC.

V usage is TRBV11-3 and J usage is TRBJ2-1; 14 nucleotides agree with TRBD2. Germline loops: CDR1 SGHNT, CDR2 YENEEA. This CDR3 is 15 amino acids long. V lost 4 bases to trimming and J lost 8 bases; unmatched junction nucleotides: 4. The CDR3 here is CASSWGLAGEYEQFF. In nucleotides, the CDR3 is TGTGCCAGCAGCTGGGGACTAGCGGGAGAATATGAGCAGTTCTTC.

The chain uses TRBV13 and TRBJ1-3; D might be TRBD1 (5 bases). From germline, CDR1 is PRHDT and CDR2 FYEKMQ (reference sequence). The CDR3 totals 15 residues. Trimming removed 7 bases at V and 0 bases at J, with 13 bases between. CDR3 nucleotides: TGTGCCAGCACGGGACTTGCGGTCTCTGGAAACACCATATATTTT. The encoded protein is CASTGLAVSGNTIYF.

The rearrangement links TRBV5-5 to TRBJ2-7; 10 nucleotides agree with TRBD2. Germline loops: CDR1 SGHKS, CDR2 YYEKEE (reference sequence). The CDR3 has 17 residues. With V trimmed by 4 bases and J by 0 bases, 10 bases remained unmatched. CDR3 bases: TGTGCCAGCAGCCGACTAGCGGGCCCCTTTAGCTCCTACGAGCAGTACTTC. Encoded protein: CASSRLAGPFSSYEQYF. The whole variable domain, filled in from reference TRBV5-5 and TRBJ2-7, reads DAGVTQSPTHLIKTRGQQVTLRCSPISGHKSVSWYQQVLGQGPQFIFQYYEKEERGRGNFPDRFSARQFPNYSSELNVNALLLGDSALYLCASSRLAGPFSSYEQYFGPGTRLTVT.

In nucleotides, the CDR3 is TGCAGCGCAAGTCAGGGGTCGTATCGCACAGATACGCAGTATTTT. It codes for CSASQGSYRTDTQYF. This rearrangement joins TRBV29-1 to TRBJ2-3; the D gene is possibly TRBD1 (6 bases). CDR1 is SQVTM, CDR2 ANQGSEA, per germline. V was clipped by 7 bases and J by 1 base, with 18 bases between them. This CDR3 comprises 15 residues.

The chain couples TRBV19 to TRBJ2-2; a weak D match, TRBD1 (6 bases). This CDR3 has 15 residues. The V gene's germline CDR1 is LNHDA and CDR2 SQIVND (reference sequence). Trimming pared 3 bases from V and 3 bases from J, leaving 11 bases between. The CDR3: CASSMVGAHTGELFF. The CDR3 region has the DNA TGTGCCAGTAGTATGGTGGGGGCCCACACCGGGGAGCTGTTTTTT.

This chain links TRBV2 with TRBJ1-1; 9 bases map to TRBD1. Trimming took 1 base from V and 0 from J; bases not matched to a gene: 0. This CDR3 region has 15 residues. The V gene's germline CDR1 is SNHLY and CDR2 FYNNEI. The CDR3 reads CASSEDRGLNTEAFF. CDR3 sequence (DNA): TGTGCCAGCAGTGAAGACAGGGGGCTGAACACTGAAGCTTTCTTT.

The chain is built from TRBV5-1 and TRBJ2-2, with 7 bases lining up with TRBD1. The length of the CDR3 is 16 residues. V lost 4 bases and J lost 5; bases outside the gene matches: 11. CDR1 and CDR2 (germline): SGHRS, YFSETQ. The CDR3, as DNA: TGCGCCAGCAGCCGGGGACAGACATCGGGGACCGGGGAGCTGTTTTTT. It translates to CASSRGQTSGTGELFF.

The chain combines TRBV9 with TRBJ2-3; tentatively, D is TRBD2 (7 bases). The germline gives CDR1 SGDLS, CDR2 YYNGEE. The V gene lost 6 bases and the J gene lost 5 bases, with 19 bases spanning the gap. This CDR3 is built from 15 residues. The CDR3 protein is CASTLGGWEGDTQYF. The CDR3 DNA reads as TGTGCCAGCACCTTAGGGGGGTGGGAGGGAGATACGCAGTATTTT.

The chain carries TRBV28 and TRBJ1-1; 11 bases are a match to TRBD1. Germline V gene data show CDR1 as MDHEN and CDR2 as SYDVKM. The V segment lost 4 bases and the J segment 0 bases; nucleotides outside the gene matches: 10. This CDR3 contains 18 residues. The CDR3, as DNA: TGTGCCAGCAGTTCAAGGCGGACAGGGGGCCTCATGAACACTGAAGCTTTCTTT. This codes for CASSSRRTGGLMNTEAFF.

As DNA, the CDR3 is TGTGCCAGCAGTGAACCGGGACAGGGGGCCCACAATGAGCAGTTCTTC. Amino acid sequence: CASSEPGQGAHNEQFF. The chain joins TRBV6-1 to TRBJ2-1; 12 nucleotides agree with TRBD1. The ends lost 2 bases at V and 5 bases at J; junction bases unmatched: 4. The CDR3 sequence is 16 residues long. CDR1 is MNHNS, CDR2 SASEGT, per germline.

The chain has TRBV7-3 and TRBJ2-2, with TRBD2 as a possible D gene (5 bases). Germline CDR1 is SGHTA and CDR2 is FQGTGA. The V and J ends lost 3 bases and 1 base respectively, with 9 bases between them. The CDR3 runs to 15 residues. The CDR3, as DNA: TGTGCCAGCAGCTTGCAAGCGGTGAACACCGGGGAGCTGTTTTTT. It encodes CASSLQAVNTGELFF.

The rearrangement uses TRBV6-5 and TRBJ2-1; D is undetermined. Per germline, CDR1 MNHEY and CDR2 SVGAGI. This CDR3 has 14 residues. Trimming cost V 8 bases and J 0 bases, with 11 bases left between them. CDR3 sequence (DNA): TGTGCCAGCGGCGGCTTAAGCTCCTACAATGAGCAGTTCTTC. Translated, it gives CASGGLSSYNEQFF.

The V and J genes are TRBV4-3 and TRBJ1-5, with D unresolved. The CDR3 contains 14 residues. With 0 bases removed from V and 7 bases from J, the gap between germline ends came to 10 bases. Germline assignment: CDR1 LGHNA and CDR2 YSLEER. As DNA, the CDR3 is TGCGCCAGCAGCCAAGAGAGGTCGACCCAGCCCCAGCATTTT. Translated: CASSQERSTQPQHF.

The rearrangement links TRBV7-2 to TRBJ2-2; TRBD2 is a possible D gene (5 bases). The CDR3 loop spans 12 amino acids. CDR1 SGHTA and CDR2 FQGNSA come from the germline V gene. Trimming removed 7 bases from V and 8 bases from J, with 11 bases in between. CDR3 sequence: CASTDAGGELFF. Written as DNA, the CDR3 is TGTGCCAGCACCGACGCGGGTGGGGAGCTGTTTTTT.

This clone was recorded only once. CDR3 sequence (DNA): TGTGCCTGGAGTCTCGGGAGGGCCGGTGAGCAGTTCTTC. Translation: CAWSLGRAGEQFF. The rearrangement uses TRBV30 and TRBJ2-1, with TRBD2 matching 8 bases. After removal of 2 bases from V and 9 bases from J, the junction contained 6 bases not matched to a gene. Germline V gene lookup returns CDR1 GTSNPN and CDR2 SVGIG (reference sequence). The CDR3 has 13 residues.

The chain joins TRBV5-4 to TRBJ2-3, with D perhaps TRBD1 (7 bases). Germline loops: CDR1 SGHNT, CDR2 YYREEE (reference sequence). This CDR3 comprises 16 residues. V dropped 4 bases and J dropped 4 bases, with 19 bases sitting between them. CDR3 nucleotides: TGTGCCAGCAGCAGCGACTCCAGGGGGGCATCAGATACGCAGTATTTT. Translating it yields CASSSDSRGASDTQYF.

The V call is TRBV15, the J call TRBJ2-1; tentative D call: TRBD1 (6 bases). The CDR3 covers 14 residues. The germline V gene encodes CDR1 LNHNV and CDR2 YYDKDF (reference sequence). Trimming stripped 0 bases from V and 13 bases from J, with 16 bases between. The CDR3 sequence: CATSREIEGEFQFF. Written as DNA, the CDR3 is TGTGCCACCAGCAGAGAGATTGAGGGGGAGTTTCAGTTCTTC. The full variable domain, completed using reference TRBV15 and TRBJ2-1, is DAMVIQNPRYQVTQFGKPVTLSCSQTLNHNVMYWYQQKSSQAPKLLFHYYDKDFNNEADTPDNFQSRRPNTSFCFLDIRSPGLGDTAMYLCATSREIEGEFQFFGPGTRLTVL.

This clone was detected only once. This rearrangement joins TRBV5-5 to TRBJ1-2; D might be TRBD1 (6 bases). CDR1 and CDR2 (germline): SGHKS, YYEKEE (reference sequence). The CDR3 contains 15 residues. The V and J ends lost 0 bases and 4 bases respectively, with 13 bases between them. The CDR3 region is CASSLAGEGFYGYTF. In DNA, the CDR3 is TGTGCCAGCAGCTTGGCAGGGGAGGGATTCTATGGCTACACCTTC.

The chain couples TRBV5-4 to TRBJ2-2; D might be TRBD1 (5 bases). V lost 2 bases to trimming and J lost 5 bases, with 16 bases between them. The CDR3 spans 16 residues. Germline-derived CDR1 and CDR2 are SGHNT and YYREEE (reference sequence). CDR3: CASSLSSRAGTGELFF. The CDR3 bases are TGTGCCAGCAGCTTATCATCCAGGGCCGGGACCGGGGAGCTGTTTTTT.

This chain connects TRBV28 to TRBJ1-1; D call uncertain. Trimming cost V 2 bases and J 0 bases, with 7 bases left between them. The CDR3 loop spans 14 amino acids. The V gene's germline CDR1 is MDHEN and CDR2 SYDVKM. This chain's CDR3 is CASSLQDLNTEAFF. CDR3 nucleotides: TGTGCCAGCAGTTTACAGGATCTGAACACTGAAGCTTTCTTT.

CDR3 bases: TGTGCCAGCAGCTTGGGCGGGAGCCTTACCTACGAGCAGTACTTC. Encoded protein: CASSLGGSLTYEQYF. The chain combines TRBV11-3 with TRBJ2-7; 7 nucleotides match TRBD2. Germline V gene lookup returns CDR1 SGHNT and CDR2 YENEEA. This CDR3 is built from 15 residues. J gave up 2 bases and V 3 bases, and 7 bases lay outside the gene matches.

The rearrangement links TRBV4-1 to TRBJ2-1; weak D call: TRBD2 (5 bases). Germline-derived CDR1 and CDR2 are MGHRA and YSYEKL. Between the trimmed V and J ends, which lost 0 bases and 8 bases, there was a span of 8 bases. CDR3 length equals 13 residues. The CDR3 DNA reads TGCGCCAGCAGCCAAGATGAGGGTTATGAGCAGTTCTTC. Its translation: CASSQDEGYEQFF.

The chain joins TRBV4-2 to TRBJ2-5; D is unresolved. V shed 0 bases and J shed 5 bases, with 13 bases lying between them. The CDR3 length is 15 residues. CDR1 is LGHNA, CDR2 YNFKEQ, per germline. CDR3 amino acids: CASSQDQRGSETQYF. Written as DNA, the CDR3 is TGTGCCAGCAGCCAAGATCAACGCGGCTCGGAGACCCAGTACTTC.

The gene calls are TRBV5-5 and TRBJ2-5, with TRBD2 as a possible D gene (6 bases). This CDR3 has 15 residues. Germline CDR1 reads SGHKS; CDR2 reads YYEKEE (reference sequence). V was cut by 0 bases and J by 5 bases, with 14 bases left in between. The CDR3 DNA follows: TGTGCCAGCAGCTTGGGGGTGGGAGGAACGGAGACCCAGTACTTC. It encodes CASSLGVGGTETQYF. Together with reference TRBV5-5 and TRBJ2-5, the CDR3 gives the full variable domain: DAGVTQSPTHLIKTRGQQVTLRCSPISGHKSVSWYQQVLGQGPQFIFQYYEKEERGRGNFPDRFSARQFPNYSSELNVNALLLGDSALYLCASSLGVGGTETQYFGPGTRLLVL.

The chain employs TRBV27 and TRBJ2-5; 13 bases agree with TRBD2. The CDR3 has 19 residues. J gave up 1 base and V 1 base, and 9 bases lay outside the gene matches. Germline V gene sequence: CDR1 MNHEY, CDR2 SMNVEV (reference sequence). The CDR3 coding sequence is TGTGCCAGCAGTTTATACGGGACTAGCGGGACCCCATCCCAAGAGACCCAGTACTTC. Protein sequence: CASSLYGTSGTPSQETQYF.